This T cell receptor beta chain was sequenced for a study of cytomegalovirus exposure and HLA in healthy donors. Study in general: An early release of data contained tens of millions of unique TCRs, which came from HLA-typed donors. The Caucasian-associated ancestry cluster held about 80% of 398 genotyped donors.

Study conclusions and caveats: An assumption of roughly uniform sequencing depth across donors underlay the presence/absence analyses. Per published reports, the classifier diagnosed cytomegalovirus status with high specificity and sensitivity.

Remarks on this clone: Antigen specificity is unknown.

PCR used 60 Vbeta primers and 13 Jbeta primers. Produced via immunoSEQ multiplex PCR; TCRdb's table is partial and in-frame only. Its clone listing holds 100,000 to 150,000 clones. The receptor comes from a woman between 40 and 50 years old in good health and CMV-seropositive. Sample: PBMCs.

The chain's CDR3 is CASSLAQGLGDYEQYF. The CDR3 nucleotides are TGTGCCAGCAGCTTAGCCCAAGGACTAGGTGATTACGAGCAGTACTTC. This sequence joins TRBV11-2 and TRBJ2-7, with 7 positions matching TRBD2. The CDR3 runs 16 residues. Per the germline V gene, CDR1 is SGHAT and CDR2 is FQNNGV. V was clipped by 1 base and J by 4 bases; unmatched bases: 10.